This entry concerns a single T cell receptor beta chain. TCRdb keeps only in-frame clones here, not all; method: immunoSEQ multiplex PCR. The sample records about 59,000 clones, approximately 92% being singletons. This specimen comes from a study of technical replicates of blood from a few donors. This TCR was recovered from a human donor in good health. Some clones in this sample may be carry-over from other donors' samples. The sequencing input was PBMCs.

CDR3: CASSPDSLGTDTQYF. In nucleotides, the CDR3 is TGTGCCAGCAGCCCGGACTCCCTGGGCACAGATACGCAGTATTTT. V and J are TRBV7-2 and TRBJ2-3, with D tentatively TRBD2 (5 bases). The V end lost 5 bases, the J end lost 1 base, and 13 bases lay between the germline ends. This CDR3 region has 15 residues. Per germline, CDR1 SGHTA and CDR2 FQGNSA.